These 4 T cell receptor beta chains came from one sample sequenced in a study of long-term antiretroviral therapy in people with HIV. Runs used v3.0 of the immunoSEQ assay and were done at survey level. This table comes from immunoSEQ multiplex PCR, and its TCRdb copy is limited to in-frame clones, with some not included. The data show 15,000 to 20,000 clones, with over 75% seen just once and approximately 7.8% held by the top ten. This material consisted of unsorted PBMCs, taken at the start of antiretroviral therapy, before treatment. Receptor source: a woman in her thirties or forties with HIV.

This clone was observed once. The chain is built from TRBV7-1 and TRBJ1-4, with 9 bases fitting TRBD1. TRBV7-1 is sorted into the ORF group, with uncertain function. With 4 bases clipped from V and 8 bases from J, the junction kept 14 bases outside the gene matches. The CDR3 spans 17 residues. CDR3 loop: CASSLAIWDRVSEKLFF. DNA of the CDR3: TGTGCCAGCAGCTTAGCGATTTGGGACAGGGTATCCGAAAAACTGTTTTTT.

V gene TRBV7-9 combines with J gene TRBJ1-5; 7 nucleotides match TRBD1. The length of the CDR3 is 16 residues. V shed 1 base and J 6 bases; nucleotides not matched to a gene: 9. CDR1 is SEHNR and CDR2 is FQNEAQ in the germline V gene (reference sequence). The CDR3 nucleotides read TGTGCCAGCAGCTTAGTGGGCAGGGGGAATGGTCAGCCCCAGCATTTT. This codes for CASSLVGRGNGQPQHF.

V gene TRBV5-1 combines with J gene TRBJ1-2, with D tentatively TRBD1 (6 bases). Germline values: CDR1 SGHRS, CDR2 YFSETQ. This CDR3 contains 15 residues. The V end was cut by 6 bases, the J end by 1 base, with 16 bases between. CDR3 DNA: TGCGCCAGCATGACAGAGACAGGCCATAACTATGGCTACACCTTC. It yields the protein CASMTETGHNYGYTF.

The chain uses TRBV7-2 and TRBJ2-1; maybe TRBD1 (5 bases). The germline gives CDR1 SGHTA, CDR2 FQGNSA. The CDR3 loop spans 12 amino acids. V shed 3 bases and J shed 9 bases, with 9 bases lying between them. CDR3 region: CASSFWGGEQFF. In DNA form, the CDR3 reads TGTGCCAGCAGCTTTTGGGGCGGTGAGCAGTTCTTC.